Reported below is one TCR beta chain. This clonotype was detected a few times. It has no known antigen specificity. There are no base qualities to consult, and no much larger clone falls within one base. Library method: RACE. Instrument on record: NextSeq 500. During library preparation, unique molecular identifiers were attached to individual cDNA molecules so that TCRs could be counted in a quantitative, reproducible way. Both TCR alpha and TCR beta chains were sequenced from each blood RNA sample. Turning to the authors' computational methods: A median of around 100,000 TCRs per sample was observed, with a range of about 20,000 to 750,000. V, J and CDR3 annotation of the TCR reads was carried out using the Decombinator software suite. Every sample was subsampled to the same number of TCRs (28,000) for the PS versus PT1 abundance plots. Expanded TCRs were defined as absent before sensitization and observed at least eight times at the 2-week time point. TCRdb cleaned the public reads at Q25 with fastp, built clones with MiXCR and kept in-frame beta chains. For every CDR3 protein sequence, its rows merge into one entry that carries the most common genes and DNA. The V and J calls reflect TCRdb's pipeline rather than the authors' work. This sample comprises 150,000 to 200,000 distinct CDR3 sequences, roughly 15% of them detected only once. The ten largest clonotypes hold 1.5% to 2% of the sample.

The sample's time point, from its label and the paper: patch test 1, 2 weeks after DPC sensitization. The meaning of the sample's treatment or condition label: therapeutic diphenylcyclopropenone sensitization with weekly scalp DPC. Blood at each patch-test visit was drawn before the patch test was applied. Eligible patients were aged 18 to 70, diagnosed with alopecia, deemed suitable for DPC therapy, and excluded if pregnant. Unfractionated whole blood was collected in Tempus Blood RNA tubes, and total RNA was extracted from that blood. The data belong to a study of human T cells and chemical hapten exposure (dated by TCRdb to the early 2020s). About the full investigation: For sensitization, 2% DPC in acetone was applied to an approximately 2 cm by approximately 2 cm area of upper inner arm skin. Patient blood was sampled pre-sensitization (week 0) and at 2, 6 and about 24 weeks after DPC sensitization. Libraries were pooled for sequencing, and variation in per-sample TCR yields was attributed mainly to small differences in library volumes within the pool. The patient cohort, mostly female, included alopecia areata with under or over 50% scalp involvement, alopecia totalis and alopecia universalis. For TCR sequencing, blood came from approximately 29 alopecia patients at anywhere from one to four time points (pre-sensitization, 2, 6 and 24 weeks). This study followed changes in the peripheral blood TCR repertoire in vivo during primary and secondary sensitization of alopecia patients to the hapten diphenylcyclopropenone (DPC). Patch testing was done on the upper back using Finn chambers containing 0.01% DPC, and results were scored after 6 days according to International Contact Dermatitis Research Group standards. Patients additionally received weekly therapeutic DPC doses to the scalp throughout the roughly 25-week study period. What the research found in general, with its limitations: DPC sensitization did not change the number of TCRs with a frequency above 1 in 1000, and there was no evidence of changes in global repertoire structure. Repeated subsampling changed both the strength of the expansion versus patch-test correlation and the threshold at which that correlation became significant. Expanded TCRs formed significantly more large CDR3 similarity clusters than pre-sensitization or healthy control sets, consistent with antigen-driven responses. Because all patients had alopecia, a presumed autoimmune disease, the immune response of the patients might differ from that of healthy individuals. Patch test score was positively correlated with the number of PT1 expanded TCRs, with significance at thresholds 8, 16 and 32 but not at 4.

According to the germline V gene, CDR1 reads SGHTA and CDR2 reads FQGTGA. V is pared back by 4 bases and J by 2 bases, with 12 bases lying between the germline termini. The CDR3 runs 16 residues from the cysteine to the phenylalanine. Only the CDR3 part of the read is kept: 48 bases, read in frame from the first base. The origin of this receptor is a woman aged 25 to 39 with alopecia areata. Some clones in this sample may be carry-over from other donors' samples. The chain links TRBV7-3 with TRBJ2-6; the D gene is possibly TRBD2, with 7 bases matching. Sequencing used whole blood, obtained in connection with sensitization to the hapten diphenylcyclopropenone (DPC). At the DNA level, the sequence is TGTGCCAGCAGCTCCGCCGGGGGGCCTGGGGCCAACGTCCTGACTTTC. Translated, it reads CASSSAGGPGANVLTF.